One and the same sample provided the 22 T cell receptor beta chains below, sequenced in a study of identifying expanded T cells in peripheral blood. Method: immunoSEQ multiplex PCR; TCRdb's copy keeps in-frame clones and lacks some. The table has around 120,000 clones, around four fifths seen once. The sequenced sample consisted of blood. The source of these receptors is a person aged 18 to 75 in good health.

The CDR3 reads CASGDSYNEQFF. DNA for the CDR3: TGTGCCAGCGGTGACTCCTACAATGAGCAGTTCTTC. The rearrangement uses TRBV7-9 and TRBJ2-1; D call uncertain. The germline V gene encodes CDR1 SEHNR and CDR2 FQNEAQ (reference sequence). V lost 8 bases to trimming and J lost 0 bases, with 5 bases between them. The CDR3 runs 12 residues. Full variable domain (outside the CDR3, taken from reference TRBV7-9 and TRBJ2-1): DTGVSQNPRHKITKRGQNVTFRCDPISEHNRLYWYRQTLGQGPEFLTYFQNEAQLEKSRLLSDRFSAERPKGSFSTLEIQRTEQGDSAMYLCASGDSYNEQFFGPGTRLTVL.

V is TRBV6-5 and J is TRBJ1-2; 9 nucleotides line up with TRBD1. The germline V gene encodes CDR1 MNHEY and CDR2 SVGAGI. The CDR3 length is 13 residues. The trim removed 5 bases at V and 4 bases at J, leaving 2 bases unmatched. This CDR3 reads CASSQTGGYGYTF. The CDR3 DNA reads TGTGCCAGCAGTCAGACAGGGGGCTATGGCTACACCTTC.

This clone showed up just once. This chain links TRBV30 with TRBJ1-3; D is unclear. Trimming stripped 1 base from V and 0 bases from J, with 19 bases between. This CDR3 region has 18 residues. Germline CDR1 GTSNPN, CDR2 SVGIG (reference sequence). The CDR3 DNA sequence: TGTGCCTGGAGTGGACTTACCCTCGGCGCCCCCTCTGGAAACACCATATATTTT. Translation: CAWSGLTLGAPSGNTIYF.

The chain joins TRBV6-6 to TRBJ1-2; D unclear. Germline-derived CDR1 and CDR2 are MNHNY and SVGAGI (reference sequence). V was trimmed by 8 bases and J by 7 bases, leaving 26 bases between them. The CDR3 is made up of 16 amino acids. In nucleotides, the CDR3 is TGTGCCAGCGGCCTCCCCGCCCCGGGAAAGAGAATTGGCTACACCTTC. This translates into CASGLPAPGKRIGYTF.

The J gene is TRBJ1-4, the V gene TRBV7-9; no clear D. The CDR3 runs to 14 residues. From germline, CDR1 is SEHNR and CDR2 FQNEAQ (reference sequence). The germline V and J ends were trimmed by 1 base and 8 bases, with 11 bases remaining between them. This CDR3 reads CASSLGGLGEKLFF. Here the CDR3 DNA reads TGTGCCAGCAGCTTAGGGGGTCTGGGAGAAAAACTGTTTTTT.

The V gene is TRBV6-5, the J gene TRBJ1-5; 11 nucleotides match TRBD1. J lost 6 bases, V lost 5 bases, and 3 bases had no gene match. CDR1 is MNHEY and CDR2 is SVGAGI in the germline V gene. The CDR3 length is 14 residues. CDR3 DNA sequence: TGTGCCAGCAGTACAGGGACAGGGGGTCAGCCCCAGCATTTT. Its translation: CASSTGTGGQPQHF.

The chain employs TRBV19 and TRBJ1-1; possibly TRBD1 for D (5 bases). Germline CDR1 reads LNHDA; CDR2 reads SQIVND (reference sequence). The V end lost 5 bases, the J end lost 1 base, and 8 bases lay between the germline ends. CDR3 length equals 13 residues. CDR3 DNA: TGTGCCAGTAGTGACGACAGGAACACTGAAGCTTTCTTT. It specifies CASSDDRNTEAFF.

V and J are TRBV7-2 and TRBJ2-1; unclear D gene. The V gene lost 5 bases and the J gene lost 9 bases, with 14 bases spanning the gap. Germline CDR1 reads SGHTA; CDR2 reads FQGNSA. This CDR3 has 13 amino acids. CDR3 DNA: TGTGCCAGCAGCCAGTCTCCGGGCGGTGAGCAGTTCTTC. This translates into CASSQSPGGEQFF.

V usage is TRBV2 and J usage is TRBJ2-1; 11 bases align to TRBD2. Germline V lookup: CDR1 SNHLY, CDR2 FYNNEI. J was trimmed by 0 bases and V by 4 bases; bases with no gene match: 5. This CDR3 region has 17 residues. The CDR3 loop is CASSVTSGVISYNEQFF. For the CDR3, the DNA is TGTGCCAGCAGTGTGACTAGCGGGGTGATCTCCTACAATGAGCAGTTCTTC. Looking up the rest from reference TRBV2 and TRBJ2-1 gives the full variable domain: EPEVTQTPSHQVTQMGQEVILRCVPISNHLYFYWYRQILGQKVEFLVSFYNNEISEKSEIFDDQFSVERPDGSNFTLKIRSTKLEDSAMYFCASSVTSGVISYNEQFFGPGTRLTVL.

The gene calls are TRBV11-3 and TRBJ2-2; tentatively, D is TRBD1 (7 bases). The CDR3 covers 16 residues. Germline V gene sequence: CDR1 SGHNT, CDR2 YENEEA. V gave up 5 bases and J gave up 4 bases, with 17 bases separating them. In DNA form, the CDR3 reads TGTGCCAGCAGCCCGAGGGGGGCAGGGGGCACCGGGGAGCTGTTTTTT. As protein: CASSPRGAGGTGELFF. Based on the CDR3 plus reference TRBV11-3 and TRBJ2-2, the full variable domain is EAGVVQSPRYKIIEKKQPVAFWCNPISGHNTLYWYLQNLGQGPELLIRYENEEAVDDSQLPKDRFSAERLKGVDSTLKIQPAELGDSAVYLCASSPRGAGGTGELFFGEGSRLTVL.

The chain employs TRBV29-1 and TRBJ2-3; TRBD1 agrees at 8 bases. CDR3 length: 13 residues. Germline V gives CDR1 SQVTM, CDR2 ANQGSEA. V gave up 4 bases and J gave up 5 bases; unmatched junction bases: 5. The CDR3 DNA reads TGCAGCGTTGGTCAGGGGGCGAGAGATACGCAGTATTTT. Protein product: CSVGQGARDTQYF.

J is TRBJ1-1 and V is TRBV15; unclear D gene. Germline values: CDR1 LNHNV, CDR2 YYDKDF (reference sequence). This CDR3 region has 13 residues. Between the trimmed V and J ends, which lost 5 bases and 10 bases, there was a span of 17 bases. The CDR3 reads CATSRSTLDGAFF. The CDR3 coding sequence is TGTGCCACCAGCCGATCTACTTTGGACGGAGCTTTCTTT.

The rearrangement links TRBV5-8 to TRBJ2-6, with D possibly TRBD2 on 5 matching bases. CDR3 length equals 18 residues. Germline V gene lookup returns CDR1 SGHTS and CDR2 YDEGEE. Trimming took off 5 bases at V and 0 bases at J, with 18 bases between the two ends. The CDR3 here is CASSRDFGIRSGANVLTF. The DNA of the CDR3 is TGTGCCAGCAGTCGGGATTTCGGGATCCGCTCTGGGGCCAACGTCCTGACTTTC.

The CDR3 protein is CASRLDRGGGYTF. CDR3 coding DNA: TGTGCCAGCAGACTAGACAGGGGTGGCGGCTACACCTTC. The chain recombines TRBV6-1 with TRBJ1-2; 8 nucleotides match TRBD1. V lost 6 bases and J lost 8; bases outside the gene matches: 8. Per the germline V gene, CDR1 is MNHNS and CDR2 is SASEGT. This CDR3 contains 13 residues.

This sequence joins TRBV4-1 and TRBJ1-2, with 11 bases aligning to TRBD1. Trimming cost V 0 bases and J 5 bases; bases outside gene matches: 8. This CDR3 contains 17 residues. Germline V gene lookup returns CDR1 MGHRA and CDR2 YSYEKL. The DNA of the CDR3 is TGCGCCAGCAGCCAAGATCTAGGGGGACAGGGGGGATATGGCTACACCTTC. Translation: CASSQDLGGQGGYGYTF.

This sequence joins TRBV18 and TRBJ1-2; D is undetermined. CDR1 and CDR2 (germline): KGHSH, LQKENI. V lost 0 bases and J lost 9, with 14 bases in between. The CDR3 consists of 14 residues. The CDR3 sequence: CASSPPGGGMSYTF. The DNA of the CDR3 is TGTGCCAGCTCACCACCGGGTGGAGGGATGAGCTACACCTTC. Looking up the rest from reference TRBV18 and TRBJ1-2 gives the full variable domain: NAGVMQNPRHLVRRRGQEARLRCSPMKGHSHVYWYRQLPEEGLKFMVYLQKENIIDESGMPKERFSAEFPKEGPSILRIQQVVRGDSAAYFCASSPPGGGMSYTFGSGTRLTVV.

This chain uses TRBV12-5 with TRBJ2-3; no definite D call. Germline V gives CDR1 LGHNT, CDR2 FRNRAP. The CDR3 sequence is 13 residues long. Trimming cost V 1 base and J 8 bases, with 10 bases left between them. DNA for the CDR3: TGTGCTAGTGGTTTGGAGGTGATGGGTACGCAGTATTTT. This gives the protein CASGLEVMGTQYF.

The chain combines TRBV4-3 with TRBJ1-1; D is uncertain. Germline loops: CDR1 LGHNA, CDR2 YSLEER. V was shortened by 1 base and J by 4 bases, with 4 bases between the two germline ends. CDR3 length: 12 residues. CDR3 amino acids: CASSQGVTEAFF. The CDR3 coding sequence is TGCGCCAGCAGCCAAGGGGTCACTGAAGCTTTCTTT.

The chain combines TRBV29-1 with TRBJ2-7, with D possibly TRBD2 on 6 matching bases. Trimming left V 6 bases short and J 3 bases short, with 18 bases between. The CDR3 extends over 14 amino acids. Germline assignment: CDR1 SQVTM and CDR2 ANQGSEA. The CDR3: CSVIFGGVDYEQYF. DNA for the CDR3: TGCAGCGTCATATTTGGCGGGGTCGACTACGAGCAGTACTTC.

This chain uses TRBV6-1 with TRBJ1-5, with 8 bases matching TRBD1. With V trimmed by 4 bases and J by 6 bases, 5 bases remained unmatched. Germline CDR1 is MNHNS and CDR2 is SASEGT. This CDR3 contains 14 residues. DNA for the CDR3: TGTGCCAGCAGTGGGACAGGGCCGGGTCAGCCCCAGCATTTT. It translates to CASSGTGPGQPQHF.

V usage is TRBV23-1 and J usage is TRBJ1-4; 12 bases map to TRBD1. TRBV23-1 is known as an ORF, though its function is uncertain. The V segment lost 2 bases and the J segment 0 bases; nucleotides outside the gene matches: 19. The CDR3 runs to 23 residues. CDR3 sequence reads: CASSQDSSMVWDRGLPTNEKLFF. CDR3 in DNA: TGCGCCAGCAGTCAAGACTCATCTATGGTATGGGACAGGGGGCTTCCAACTAATGAAAAACTGTTTTTT.

This chain connects TRBV2 to TRBJ2-4; the D call may be TRBD1 or TRBD2 (5 bases each). V was cut by 5 bases and J by 12 bases, with 11 bases left in between. CDR1 SNHLY and CDR2 FYNNEI come from the germline V gene. This CDR3 comprises 11 residues. The CDR3 bases are TGTGCCAGCAGTCCATGGGACCCTCAGTACTTC. It codes for CASSPWDPQYF.